The present T cell receptor beta chain was sequenced within a study of identical twins. General study findings and limits: A cross-sectional statistical analysis, not follow-up of the same donors, supported the conclusions. Cord blood beta clonotypes present at high abundance carried fewer insertions; no such pattern appeared in memory repertoires.

On this clonotype itself: Its specificity is unknown.

The CDR3 totals 13 residues. Germline loops: CDR1 KGHDR, CDR2 SFDVKD. V was shortened by 6 bases and J by 6 bases, with 14 bases between the two germline ends. Template switching (which added a universal primer site) was used, and cDNA carried unique molecular identifiers. From the 5' RACE reads, TCRdb called clonotypes with MiXCR, one entry per CDR3 protein. Altogether fewer than 250,000 distinct CDR3 sequences are present, 7.5% being singletons, with the ten largest covering under 6%. The same sample was also studied in work on yellow fever vaccine responses in identical twins.

This receptor was obtained from a young woman in good health. This sequence joins TRBV24-1 and TRBJ2-7; possibly TRBD1 or TRBD2 for D (5 bases each). The sequencing input was CD8+ T cells sorted from blood. In DNA, the CDR3 is TGTGCCACCAGTACTGGGACCAGAGGCGAGCAGTACTTC. Translating it yields CATSTGTRGEQYF.